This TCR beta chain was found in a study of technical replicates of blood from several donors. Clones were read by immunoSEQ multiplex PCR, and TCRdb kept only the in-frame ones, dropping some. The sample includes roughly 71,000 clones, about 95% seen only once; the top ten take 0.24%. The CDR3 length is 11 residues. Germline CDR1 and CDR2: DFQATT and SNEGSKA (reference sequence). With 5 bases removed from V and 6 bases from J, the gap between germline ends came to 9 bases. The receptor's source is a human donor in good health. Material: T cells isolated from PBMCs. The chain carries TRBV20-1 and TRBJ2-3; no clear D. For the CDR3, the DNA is TGCAGTGCTGCCAACAGCGATACGCAGTATTTT. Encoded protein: CSAANSDTQYF.